Reported below is one T cell receptor beta chain. Its cognate antigen has yet to be identified. No base qualities exist here, and no much larger clone lies one base off it. The time point label of this sample denotes: persistent/refractory GD, antithyroid drugs over 5 years with positive TRAb. RNA was extracted from PBMCs in TRIzol for both TCR sequencing and RNA sequencing. Graves' disease was diagnosed according to American Thyroid Association guidelines. Patients for the study were recruited at an endocrinology department in Xi'an, China. Each patient gave approximately 9.7 milliliters of peripheral blood, collected in an EDTA anticoagulant tube. Ficoll Paque Plus density gradient separation was used to isolate PBMCs, and no further T cell sorting was done. An Agilent 2100 Bioanalyzer and agarose gel were used to check RNA quality, while a NanoDrop 2000 measured RNA concentration. Libraries came from multiplex PCR. Data came from an Illumina HiSeq 4000. TCR beta libraries were built with iRepertoire HTBI primers and Arm-PCR amplification of CDR3 regions. Gel purification was performed on PCR products prior to sequencing. The study's processing was this. A total of fewer than 65 TRBV and some 15 TRBJ segments were identified across samples and were used for gene usage analysis of CDR3 amino acid clonotypes. Filtered high-quality paired reads were merged into contigs using COPE and FqMerger. BLAST was used to align contigs to IMGT TRBV, TRBD and TRBJ reference genes, and CDR3 was defined according to IMGT. Clonotypes above 0.1% frequency were classified as highly expanded clones. Shannon entropy was used to measure repertoire diversity, and the Gini coefficient was used to measure V-J evenness. A clonotype found in more than one individual was treated as public. The public reads were reanalyzed by TCRdb: fastp trimming at Q25, MiXCR alignment, in-frame beta chains only. Each entry is one CDR3 protein sequence, shown with its most common DNA and genes. The V and J calls here are based on TCRdb, not the publication. This sample comprises fewer than 450,000 distinct CDR3 sequences, about 20% of them detected only once. The top ten clones comprise more than 20% of the sample.

This entry is derived from a study of regulatory T cells in long-lasting Graves disease (dated by TCRdb to 2020 to 2022). Notes on the research overall: Persistent Graves' disease meant more than 5 years of antithyroid drug treatment with TSH receptor autoantibodies that stayed positive. Persistent Graves' disease patients were compared with newly diagnosed Graves' disease patients by peripheral blood TCR sequencing and RNA sequencing. The study was conducted in China and was registered as a clinical trial. A total of 33 samples underwent TCR sequencing, from about 13 patients with persistent Graves' disease and about 20 patients with newly diagnosed Graves' disease. In the clinical cohort, patients with persistent Graves' disease had used antithyroid drugs for an average of approximately eleven years. Points the paper makes about the study in general: Lower TCR Shannon entropy and fewer highly expanded clones were observed in persistent Graves' disease patients than in newly diagnosed patients, which suggested clonal expansion. Preferential use of TRBV28, TRBJ1-2 and TRBJ2-5 was observed in persistent disease, whereas TRBV20-1 and TRBJ2-1 were favored in newly diagnosed disease. The study examined only peripheral blood because the primary lesion, thyroid tissue, could not be accessed. Persistent patients shared more public clonotypes among themselves (approximately 2,500) than newly diagnosed patients did (about 1,000). Sequencing and analysis were limited to the TCR beta chain. As a limitation, the authors acknowledged that the small sample size may reduce accuracy.

Reading from cysteine to phenylalanine, the CDR3 counts 16 amino acids. Only the CDR3 region is kept as DNA, spanning 48 bases read in frame from base 1. The CDR1 and CDR2 encoded by the germline V gene are MGHRA and YSYEKL. V is cut by 5 bases and J by 2 bases, and the space between the germline ends is 15 bases. The chain is encoded by TRBV4-1 joined to TRBJ1-4, with TRBD1 perhaps the D gene, on 6 matching bases. The TCR originated in a female donor with Graves disease. This specimen consisted of peripheral blood mononuclear cells (PBMCs), obtained when the disease was refractory, from a patient treated with antithyroid drugs. The sequenced DNA is TGCGCCAGCAGCTCTGGGGGGCGGACGACTAATGAAAAACTGTTTTTT. This codes for CASSSGGRTTNEKLFF.